This T cell receptor (beta chain) was sequenced for a study of CXCR3-negative and CXCR3-positive naive CD8 T cells. Study-level points and caveats: Comparison of naive subsets found surface CD5 to be comparable, and TCR strength was inferred on the basis of TRB CDR3 properties. Comparison of naive CXCR3-negative and CXCR3-positive cells revealed similar TRBV-TRBJ usage, while memory cells differed. Cryopreserved cells partially lost CXCR3 expression, and fresh PBMCs were used in most assays. The study found more hydrophobic TRB CDR3s in CXCR3-positive naive cells than in CXCR3-negative naive cells.

The CDR3 totals 12 residues. Germline V gene lookup returns CDR1 SGHRS and CDR2 YFSETQ. Through 5' RACE with UMI labels, the TRB cDNA libraries were prepared. TCRdb reprocessed the 5' RACE reads and stores each CDR3 protein as one record, lacking DNA. Its listing shows approximately 96,000 distinct CDR3 sequences. A word on this clonotype: The antigen is not known.

This TCR was recovered from a human donor in good health. Some clones in this sample may be carry-over from other donors' samples. This rearrangement joins TRBV5-1 to TRBJ2-1. The sample was naive CXCR3+ CD8+ T cells from blood. The subset denotes: CD45RO-CCR7+CD27+CD95- naive CD8+ T cells expressing CXCR3 (TNR3+). CDR3 loop: CASSIAGDEQFF.